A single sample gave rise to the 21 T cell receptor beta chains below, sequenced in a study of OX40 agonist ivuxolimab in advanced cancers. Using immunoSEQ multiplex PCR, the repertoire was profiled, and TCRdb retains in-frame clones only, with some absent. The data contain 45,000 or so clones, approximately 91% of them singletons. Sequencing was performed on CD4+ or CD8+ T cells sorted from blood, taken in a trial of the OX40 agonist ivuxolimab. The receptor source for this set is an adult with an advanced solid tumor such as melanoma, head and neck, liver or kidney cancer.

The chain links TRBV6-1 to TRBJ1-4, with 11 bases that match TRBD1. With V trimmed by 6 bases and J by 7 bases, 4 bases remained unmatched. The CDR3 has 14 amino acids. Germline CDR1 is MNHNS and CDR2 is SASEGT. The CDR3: CASSEGTGGEKLFF. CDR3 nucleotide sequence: TGTGCCAGCAGCGAGGGGACAGGGGGTGAAAAACTGTTTTTT.

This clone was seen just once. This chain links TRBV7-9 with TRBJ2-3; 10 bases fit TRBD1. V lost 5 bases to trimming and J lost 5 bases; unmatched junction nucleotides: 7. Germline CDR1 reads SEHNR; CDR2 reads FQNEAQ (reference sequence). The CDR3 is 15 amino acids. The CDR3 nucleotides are TGTGCCAGCAGCAAAGGACAGGGGGAGGTAGATACGCAGTATTTT. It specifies CASSKGQGEVDTQYF.

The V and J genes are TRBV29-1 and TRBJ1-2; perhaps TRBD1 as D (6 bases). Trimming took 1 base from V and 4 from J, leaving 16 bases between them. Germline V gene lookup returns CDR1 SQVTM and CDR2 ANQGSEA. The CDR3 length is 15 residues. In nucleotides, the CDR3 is TGCAGCGTTGAAGGGCCCCCGGGGGCAGGCTATGGCTACACCTTC. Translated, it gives CSVEGPPGAGYGYTF. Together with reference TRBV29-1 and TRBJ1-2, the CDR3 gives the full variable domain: SAVISQKPSRDICQRGTSLTIQCQVDSQVTMMFWYRQQPGQSLTLIATANQGSEATYESGFVIDKFPISRPNLTFSTLTVSNMSPEDSSIYLCSVEGPPGAGYGYTFGSGTRLTVV.

The CDR3 sequence is CASSLQGAFDGYTF. CDR3 sequence (DNA): TGTGCCAGCAGTTTACAGGGGGCGTTCGACGGCTACACCTTC. J is TRBJ1-2 and V is TRBV27, with TRBD1 identical over 8 bases. This CDR3 comprises 14 residues. Trimming removed 2 bases from V and 8 bases from J; junction bases left unmatched: 7. The germline V gene has CDR1 MNHEY and CDR2 SMNVEV (reference sequence).

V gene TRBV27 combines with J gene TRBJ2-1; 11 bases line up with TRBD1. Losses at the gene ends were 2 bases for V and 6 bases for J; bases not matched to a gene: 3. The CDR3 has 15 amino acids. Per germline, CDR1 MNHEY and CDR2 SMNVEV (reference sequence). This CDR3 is CASSLGQGALNEQFF. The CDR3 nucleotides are TGTGCCAGCAGTTTAGGACAGGGGGCGCTCAATGAGCAGTTCTTC.

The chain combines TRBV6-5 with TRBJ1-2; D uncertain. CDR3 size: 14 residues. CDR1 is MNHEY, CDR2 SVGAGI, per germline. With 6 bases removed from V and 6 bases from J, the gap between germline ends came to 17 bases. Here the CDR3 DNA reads TGTGCCAGCAGCCCCATCTCGGGGTCGGATGGCTACACCTTC. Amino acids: CASSPISGSDGYTF.

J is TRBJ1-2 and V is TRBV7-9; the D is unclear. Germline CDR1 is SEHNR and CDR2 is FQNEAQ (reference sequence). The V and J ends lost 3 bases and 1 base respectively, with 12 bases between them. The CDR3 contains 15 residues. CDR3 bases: TGTGCCAGCAGCTTTGCAGGATCCCTTAACTATGGCTACACCTTC. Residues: CASSFAGSLNYGYTF.

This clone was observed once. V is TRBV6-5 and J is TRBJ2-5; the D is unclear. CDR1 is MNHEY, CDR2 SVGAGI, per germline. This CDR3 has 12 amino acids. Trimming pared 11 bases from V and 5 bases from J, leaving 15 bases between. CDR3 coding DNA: TGTGCCTCCGGCAGACGACGGGAGACCCAGTACTTC. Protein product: CASGRRRETQYF.

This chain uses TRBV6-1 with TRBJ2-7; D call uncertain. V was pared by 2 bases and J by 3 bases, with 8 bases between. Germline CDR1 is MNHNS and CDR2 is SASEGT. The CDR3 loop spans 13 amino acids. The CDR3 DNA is TGTGCCAGCAGTGAAAGATATATCTACGAGCAGTACTTC. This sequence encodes CASSERYIYEQYF.

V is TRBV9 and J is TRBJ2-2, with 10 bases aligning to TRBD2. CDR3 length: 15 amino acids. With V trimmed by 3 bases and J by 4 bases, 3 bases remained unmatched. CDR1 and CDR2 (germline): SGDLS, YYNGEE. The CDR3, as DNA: TGTGCCAGCAGCGGTAGCGGGAGGCCCACCGGGGAGCTGTTTTTT. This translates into CASSGSGRPTGELFF.

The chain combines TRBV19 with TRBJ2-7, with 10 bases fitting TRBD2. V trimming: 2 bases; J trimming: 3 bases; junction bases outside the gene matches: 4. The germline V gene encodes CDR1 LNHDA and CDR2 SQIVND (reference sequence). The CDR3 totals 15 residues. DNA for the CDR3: TGTGCCAGTAGTATATCCGGACTAGCGGACTACGAGCAGTACTTC. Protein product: CASSISGLADYEQYF.

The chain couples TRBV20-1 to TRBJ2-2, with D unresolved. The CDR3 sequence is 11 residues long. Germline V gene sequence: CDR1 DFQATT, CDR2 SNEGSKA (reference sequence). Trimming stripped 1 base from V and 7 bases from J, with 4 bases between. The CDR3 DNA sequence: TGCAGTGCTAGAGGTGGCGGGGAGCTGTTTTTT. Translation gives CSARGGGELFF.

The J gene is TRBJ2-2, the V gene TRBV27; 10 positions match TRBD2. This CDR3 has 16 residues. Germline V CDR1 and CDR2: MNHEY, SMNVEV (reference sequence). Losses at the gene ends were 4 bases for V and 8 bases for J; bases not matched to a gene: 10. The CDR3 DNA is TGTGCCAGCAGTTCCCCGGGACTAGCGCTAGAAGGGGAGCTGTTTTTT. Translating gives CASSSPGLALEGELFF.

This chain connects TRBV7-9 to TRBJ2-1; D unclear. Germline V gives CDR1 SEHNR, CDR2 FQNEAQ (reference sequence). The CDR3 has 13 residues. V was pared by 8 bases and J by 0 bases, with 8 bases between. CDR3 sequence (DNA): TGTGCCAGCGCCTGGGGCTCCTACAATGAGCAGTTCTTC. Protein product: CASAWGSYNEQFF.

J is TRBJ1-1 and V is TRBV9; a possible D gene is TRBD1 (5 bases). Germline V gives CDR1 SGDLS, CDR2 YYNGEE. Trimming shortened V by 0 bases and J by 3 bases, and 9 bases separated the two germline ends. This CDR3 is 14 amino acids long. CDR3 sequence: CASSVGGGYTEAFF. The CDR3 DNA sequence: TGTGCCAGCAGCGTAGGCGGGGGGTACACTGAAGCTTTCTTT.

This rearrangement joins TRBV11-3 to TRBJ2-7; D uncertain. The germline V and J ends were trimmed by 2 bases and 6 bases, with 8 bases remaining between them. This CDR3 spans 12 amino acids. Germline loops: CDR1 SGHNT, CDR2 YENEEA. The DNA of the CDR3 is TGTGCCAGCAGCTTAAAGGTCGGCGAGCAGTACTTC. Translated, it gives CASSLKVGEQYF.

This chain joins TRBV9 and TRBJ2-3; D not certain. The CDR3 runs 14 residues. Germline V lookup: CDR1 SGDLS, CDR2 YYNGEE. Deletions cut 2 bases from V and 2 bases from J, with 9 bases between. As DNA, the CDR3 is TGTGCCAGCAGCGTGACTCGTACCACAGATACGCAGTATTTT. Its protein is CASSVTRTTDTQYF. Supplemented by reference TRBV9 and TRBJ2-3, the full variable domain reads DSGVTQTPKHLITATGQRVTLRCSPRSGDLSVYWYQQSLDQGLQFLIQYYNGEERAKGNILERFSAQQFPDLHSELNLSSLELGDSALYFCASSVTRTTDTQYFGPGTRLTVL.

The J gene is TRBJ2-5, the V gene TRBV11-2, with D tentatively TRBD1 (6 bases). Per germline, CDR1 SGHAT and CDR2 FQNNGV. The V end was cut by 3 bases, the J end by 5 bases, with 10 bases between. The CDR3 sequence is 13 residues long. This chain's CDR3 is CASSFGGVETQYF. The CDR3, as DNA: TGTGCCAGCAGCTTTGGGGGCGTGGAGACCCAGTACTTC.

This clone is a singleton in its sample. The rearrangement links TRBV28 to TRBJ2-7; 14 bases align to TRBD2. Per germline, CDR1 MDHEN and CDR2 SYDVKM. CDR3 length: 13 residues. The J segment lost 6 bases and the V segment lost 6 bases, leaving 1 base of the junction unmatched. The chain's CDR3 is CASRGLAGVEQYF. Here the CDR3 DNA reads TGTGCCAGCAGGGGACTAGCGGGAGTCGAGCAGTACTTC.

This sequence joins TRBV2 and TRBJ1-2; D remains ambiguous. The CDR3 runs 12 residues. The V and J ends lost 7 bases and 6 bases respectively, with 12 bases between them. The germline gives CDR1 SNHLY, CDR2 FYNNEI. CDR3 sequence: CASTMDGDGYTF. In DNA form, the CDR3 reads TGTGCCAGCACCATGGACGGCGATGGCTACACCTTC.

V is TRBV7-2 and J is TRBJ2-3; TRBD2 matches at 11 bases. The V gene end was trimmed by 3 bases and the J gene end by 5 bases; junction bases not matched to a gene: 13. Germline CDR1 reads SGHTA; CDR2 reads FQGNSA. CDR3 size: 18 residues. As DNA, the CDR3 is TGTGCCAGCAGCTTTGGTAGCGGGAGGGCCGGAGTCGTAGATACGCAGTATTTT. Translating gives CASSFGSGRAGVVDTQYF.